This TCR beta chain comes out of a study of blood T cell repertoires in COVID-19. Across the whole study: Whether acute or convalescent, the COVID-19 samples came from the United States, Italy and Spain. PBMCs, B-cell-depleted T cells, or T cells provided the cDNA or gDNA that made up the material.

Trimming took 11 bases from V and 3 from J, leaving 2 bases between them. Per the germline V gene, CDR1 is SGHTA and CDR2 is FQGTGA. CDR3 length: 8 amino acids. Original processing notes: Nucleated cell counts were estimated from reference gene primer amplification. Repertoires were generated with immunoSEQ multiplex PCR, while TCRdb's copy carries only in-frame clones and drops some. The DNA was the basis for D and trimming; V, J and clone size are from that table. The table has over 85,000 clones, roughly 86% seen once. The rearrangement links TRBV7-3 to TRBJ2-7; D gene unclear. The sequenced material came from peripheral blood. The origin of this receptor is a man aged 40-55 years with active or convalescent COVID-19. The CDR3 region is CAHYEQYF. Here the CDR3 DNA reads TGTGCCCACTACGAGCAGTACTTC.